The 9 T cell receptor beta chains below all came from one sample that was sequenced in a study of type 1 regulatory T cells (dated by TCRdb to the early 2020s). Sequencing relied on an Illumina MiSeq. Starting from the raw public reads, TCRdb applied fastp trimming at Q25, assembled clones with MiXCR and retained in-frame beta chains. Every distinct CDR3 protein forms one entry, paired with its most common genes and DNA. Present in this sample are about 62,000 distinct CDR3 sequences, 62% of which were seen just once. Of the sample, approximately 2% is held by the ten largest clones. No antigens are known for them. The sample was cultured non-Tr1 T cells, either the whole culture or a sorted T cell fraction (not recorded which). The intended sense of this specimen's cell subset or site label: non-Tr1 population from the T-allo10 product. Every receptor here comes from a human donor in good health.

The chain uses TRBV20-1 and TRBJ2-7; TRBD2 is a possible D gene (6 bases). This CDR3 is built from 13 residues. Germline assignment: CDR1 DFQATT and CDR2 SNEGSKA (reference sequence). CDR3 residues: CSAPEGNSYEQYF. The CDR3, as DNA: TGCAGCGCCCCGGAGGGAAACTCCTACGAGCAGTACTTC.

This chain joins TRBV27 and TRBJ2-7, with TRBD2 identical over 9 bases. From germline, CDR1 is MNHEY and CDR2 SMNVEV (reference sequence). The CDR3 has 14 residues. V trimming: 2 bases; J trimming: 8 bases; junction bases outside the gene matches: 7. CDR3 nucleotide sequence: TGTGCCAGCAGTTTACGGGCGGGAGGGCCAAAGCAGTACTTC. Protein sequence: CASSLRAGGPKQYF.

The J gene is TRBJ2-1, the V gene TRBV29-1; D not certain. The germline V gene encodes CDR1 SQVTM and CDR2 ANQGSEA. Trimming pared 0 bases from V and 4 bases from J, leaving 7 bases between. This CDR3 is built from 13 residues. The CDR3 nucleotides read TGCAGCGTTGAAGAGATCATATACAATGAGCAGTTCTTC. As protein: CSVEEIIYNEQFF.

The chain is built from TRBV7-2 and TRBJ2-7; D not resolved. This CDR3 is 14 amino acids long. CDR1 is SGHTA, CDR2 FQGNSA, per germline. Trimming shortened V by 5 bases and J by 6 bases, and 17 bases separated the two germline ends. CDR3 sequence (DNA): TGTGCCAGCAGCCAGACCCCTGGGCTGGTCGAGCAGTACTTC. This encodes CASSQTPGLVEQYF.

CDR3 sequence reads: CASSLVRAGRLGETQYF. The DNA of the CDR3 is TGCGCCAGCAGCTTGGTTCGCGCGGGACGTCTAGGAGAGACCCAGTACTTC. This rearrangement joins TRBV5-1 to TRBJ2-5; D perhaps matches TRBD2 (6 bases). The V end was cut by 0 bases, the J end by 4 bases, with 19 bases between. The V gene's germline CDR1 is SGHRS and CDR2 YFSETQ. There are 17 residues in the CDR3.

The rearrangement joins TRBV20-1 to TRBJ1-5, with TRBD1 matching 9 bases. CDR1 DFQATT and CDR2 SNEGSKA come from the germline V gene (reference sequence). The CDR3 totals 13 residues. Germline trimming cut 7 bases from V and 5 bases from J; bases unmatched to any gene: 6. CDR3 protein: CSVPGQGDQPQHF. The CDR3 DNA reads as TGCAGTGTTCCGGGACAGGGTGATCAGCCCCAGCATTTT.

The rearrangement links TRBV12-5 to TRBJ2-2; no definite D call. There are 15 residues in the CDR3. CDR1 is LGHNT and CDR2 is FRNRAP in the germline V gene. Trimming shortened V by 3 bases and J by 0 bases, and 8 bases separated the two germline ends. The CDR3, as DNA: TGTGCTAGTGGTTTAGGCAGGCCGAACACCGGGGAGCTGTTTTTT. Its translation is CASGLGRPNTGELFF. Full variable domain (rest looked up from reference TRBV12-5 and TRBJ2-2): DARVTQTPRHKVTEMGQEVTMRCQPILGHNTVFWYRQTMMQGLELLAYFRNRAPLDDSGMPKDRFSAEMPDATLATLKIQPSEPRDSAVYFCASGLGRPNTGELFFGEGSRLTVL.

The genes are TRBV4-2 and TRBJ2-3; 10 bases map to TRBD2. Germline trimming cut 0 bases from V and 0 bases from J; bases unmatched to any gene: 6. Germline V gene sequence: CDR1 LGHNA, CDR2 YNFKEQ. The CDR3 consists of 18 residues. CDR3 sequence: CASSQDTPAGGSTDTQYF. As DNA, the CDR3 is TGTGCCAGCAGCCAAGATACCCCAGCGGGAGGGAGCACAGATACGCAGTATTTT.

The chain uses TRBV27 and TRBJ1-5, with D possibly TRBD1 on 6 matching bases. CDR3 length: 15 residues. Germline V gives CDR1 MNHEY, CDR2 SMNVEV (reference sequence). Trimming left V 6 bases short and J 5 bases short, with 17 bases between. CDR3 nucleotide sequence: TGTGCCAGCAGAACCCTTATGGGGGGCTATCAGCCCCAGCATTTT. Amino acid sequence: CASRTLMGGYQPQHF.